These 2 T cell receptor beta chains were all obtained from the same sample, sequenced in a study of blood T cell repertoires in COVID-19 (dated by TCRdb to about 2020). The library was obtained by the immunoSEQ multiplex PCR assay. TCRdb limited this immuneACCESS table to in-frame rearrangements with V and J called. A share of clones is missing; checked studies link under half to unresolved V genes, and the rest is unexplained. The sample table contains some 250,000 clones; only one count was recorded for approximately 82% of them. Around 16% of the sample comes from the top ten. The sequenced material came from PBMCs or T cells enriched from blood (not recorded which). The receptors were sampled from a middle-aged man who had recovered from COVID-19.

J is TRBJ1-2 and V is TRBV19, with 12 bases lining up with TRBD1. Germline V gives CDR1 LNHDA, CDR2 SQIVND (reference sequence). Trimming took 6 bases from V and 7 from J; bases not matched to a gene: 15. The CDR3 spans 17 residues. The CDR3 nucleotides read TGTGCCAGTAGCCCCCGACCGGGACAGGGGGCAATAGGTGGCTACACCTTC. Protein product: CASSPRPGQGAIGGYTF.

Here the CDR3 reads CASSGPDLANYGYTF. CDR3 coding DNA: TGTGCCAGCAGCGGTCCTGATCTAGCTAACTATGGCTACACCTTC. The chain carries TRBV5-5 and TRBJ1-2; D is unresolved. The CDR3 runs to 15 residues. Between the trimmed V and J ends, which lost 4 bases and 0 bases, there was a span of 13 bases. The germline V gene encodes CDR1 SGHKS and CDR2 YYEKEE (reference sequence).